Below are 26 T cell receptor beta chains sequenced from a single sample in a study of T cell responses to AZD1222 COVID-19 vaccine. This table comes from immunoSEQ multiplex PCR, and its TCRdb copy is limited to in-frame clones, with some not included. Among around 84,000 clones listed, roughly 86% were seen once. This material consisted of peripheral blood, taken on day 0 of AZD1222 vaccination. The origin of the receptors is an adult in good health.

The CDR3 coding sequence is TGTGCCAGCAGTGAATCCAGTCGGAATGAAAAACTGTTTTTT. Its translation: CASSESSRNEKLFF. The rearrangement links TRBV25-1 to TRBJ1-4; D ambiguous. Germline CDR1 is MGHDK and CDR2 is SYGVNS. V lost 1 base and J lost 5, with 8 bases in between. The CDR3 totals 14 residues.

The rearrangement links TRBV9 to TRBJ2-3; 14 nucleotides match TRBD2. This CDR3 spans 15 amino acids. Germline V CDR1 and CDR2: SGDLS, YYNGEE. Trimming at V came to 6 bases and at J to 5 bases, leaving 5 bases not matched to a gene. CDR3 nucleotide sequence: TGTGCCAGCACGTCCGGGACTAGCGGGAGAGATACGCAGTATTTT. This translates into CASTSGTSGRDTQYF.

The CDR3 coding sequence is TGTGCCAGCAGTCCTACCGGGACAGGCTACGAGCAGTACTTC. This gives the protein CASSPTGTGYEQYF. The rearrangement links TRBV28 to TRBJ2-7; TRBD1 agrees at 8 bases. CDR3 length equals 14 residues. The germline V gene has CDR1 MDHEN and CDR2 SYDVKM. Trimming took 5 bases from V and 3 from J; bases not matched to a gene: 6.

The rearrangement joins TRBV19 to TRBJ2-3; weak D call: TRBD2 (6 bases). The CDR3 is 18 amino acids. Germline lookup yields CDR1 LNHDA and CDR2 SQIVND (reference sequence). V gave up 4 bases and J gave up 0 bases, with 20 bases separating them. CDR3 nucleotides: TGTGCCAGTAGTAGACATAGCGTTCAGCGGGCTAGCACAGATACGCAGTATTTT. It codes for CASSRHSVQRASTDTQYF.

The chain joins TRBV28 to TRBJ2-5; no clear D. V was shortened by 5 bases and J by 2 bases, with 18 bases between the two germline ends. Germline loops: CDR1 MDHEN, CDR2 SYDVKM. The CDR3 is made up of 16 amino acids. The CDR3 sequence: CASSPASAPGQETQYF. As DNA, the CDR3 is TGTGCCAGCAGTCCCGCCTCTGCCCCCGGGCAAGAGACCCAGTACTTC.

There are a few counts of this clone. The genes are TRBV2 and TRBJ2-5; D might be TRBD2 (5 bases). The CDR3 runs to 13 residues. Trimming pared 6 bases from V and 2 bases from J, leaving 10 bases between. Germline assignment: CDR1 SNHLY and CDR2 FYNNEI. DNA for the CDR3: TGTGCCAGCAGCGGGGAGATTCAAGAGACCCAGTACTTC. Amino acids: CASSGEIQETQYF.

The gene calls are TRBV6-2 or TRBV6-3 and TRBJ2-1, with TRBD1 matching 7 bases. The junction had 9 bases not matched to a gene; V was cut back by 1 base and J by 0 bases. Looked up from germline, CDR1 is MNHEY and CDR2 is SVGEGT. CDR3 length: 18 residues. CDR3 region: CASSYYLDRASSYNEQFF. Written as DNA, the CDR3 is TGTGCCAGCAGTTACTACCTCGACAGGGCGAGCTCCTACAATGAGCAGTTCTTC.

The genes are TRBV2 and TRBJ2-3; TRBD2 matches 10 bases. V dropped 4 bases and J dropped 0; count of bases not matched to a gene: 1. Per germline, CDR1 SNHLY and CDR2 FYNNEI. The CDR3 totals 15 residues. CDR3 sequence (DNA): TGTGCCAGCAGTGTGACTAGCGGGAGCACAGATACGCAGTATTTT. This translates into CASSVTSGSTDTQYF.

The J gene is TRBJ2-7, the V gene TRBV6-5, with D perhaps being TRBD1 or TRBD2 (5 bases each). The germline V and J ends were trimmed by 9 bases and 7 bases, with 22 bases remaining between them. The CDR3 is 14 amino acids. Germline V lookup: CDR1 MNHEY, CDR2 SVGAGI. CDR3 residues: CASKNRDLGLEQYF. CDR3 DNA sequence: TGTGCCAGTAAGAACCGGGACCTCGGTCTGGAGCAGTACTTC.

The V and J genes are TRBV2 and TRBJ1-3, with D tentatively TRBD1 (6 bases). The V end lost 6 bases, the J end lost 4 bases, and 10 bases lay between the germline ends. Germline lookup yields CDR1 SNHLY and CDR2 FYNNEI. This CDR3 has 13 residues. CDR3 bases: TGTGCCAGCAGCGGGGGGCCCGGAAACACCATATATTTT. Translation gives CASSGGPGNTIYF.

This rearrangement joins TRBV6-1 to TRBJ1-5; the match to TRBD1 covers 8 bases. V shed 7 bases, J shed 9 bases, and the junction held 8 bases outside the gene matches. This CDR3 contains 13 residues. Germline V lookup: CDR1 MNHNS, CDR2 SASEGT. In DNA, the CDR3 is TGTGCCAGCAAGGACAGGGTGGGAGGGCCCCAGCATTTT. Amino acids: CASKDRVGGPQHF.

The J gene is TRBJ2-1, the V gene TRBV2; tentative D call: TRBD1 (6 bases). The V end lost 4 bases, the J end lost 4 bases, and 14 bases lay between the germline ends. The CDR3 has 15 amino acids. Germline lookup yields CDR1 SNHLY and CDR2 FYNNEI. The CDR3 DNA reads TGTGCCAGCAGTGCCGCAGGGGTCCCATACAATGAGCAGTTCTTC. It encodes CASSAAGVPYNEQFF.

The chain uses TRBV27 and TRBJ2-1; 7 bases line up with TRBD1. Trimming at V came to 3 bases and at J to 9 bases, leaving 8 bases not matched to a gene. The CDR3 runs to 14 residues. The germline V gene has CDR1 MNHEY and CDR2 SMNVEV (reference sequence). The CDR3 bases are TGTGCCAGCAGTTTCCTCGGGACAGTCGGTGAGCAGTTCTTC. Amino acid sequence: CASSFLGTVGEQFF.

This rearrangement joins TRBV6-6 to TRBJ1-1; TRBD1 agrees at 7 bases. V lost 5 bases to trimming and J lost 6 bases; unmatched junction nucleotides: 6. The CDR3 runs 13 residues. Germline CDR1 reads MNHNY; CDR2 reads SVGAGI (reference sequence). CDR3 loop: CASSQTGRAEAFF. The CDR3 DNA sequence: TGTGCCAGCAGTCAGACAGGGAGGGCTGAAGCTTTCTTT.

The gene calls are TRBV27 and TRBJ1-1, with 7 bases identical to TRBD1. Germline-derived CDR1 and CDR2 are MNHEY and SMNVEV (reference sequence). This CDR3 is 13 amino acids long. With 8 bases clipped from V and 4 bases from J, the junction kept 7 bases outside the gene matches. The CDR3 DNA is TGTGCCAGCGCCACAGGGGAGATCACTGAAGCTTTCTTT. Amino acids: CASATGEITEAFF.

This clone was recorded a few times. The chain is built from TRBV2 and TRBJ2-7; no clear D gene. Germline V gene sequence: CDR1 SNHLY, CDR2 FYNNEI. This CDR3 region has 15 residues. Trimming pared 6 bases from V and 1 base from J, leaving 16 bases between. The CDR3 loop reads CASREARKGSYEQYF. CDR3 sequence (DNA): TGTGCCAGCAGAGAGGCCAGAAAAGGGTCCTACGAGCAGTACTTC. Looking up the rest from reference TRBV2 and TRBJ2-7 gives the full variable domain: EPEVTQTPSHQVTQMGQEVILRCVPISNHLYFYWYRQILGQKVEFLVSFYNNEISEKSEIFDDQFSVERPDGSNFTLKIRSTKLEDSAMYFCASREARKGSYEQYFGPGTRLTVT.

The gene calls are TRBV11-2 and TRBJ2-5; TRBD2 might be the D (5 bases). Trimming removed 5 bases at V and 2 bases at J, with 9 bases between. Germline V lookup: CDR1 SGHAT, CDR2 FQNNGV. The CDR3 totals 13 residues. CDR3 loop: CASSVALQETQYF. As DNA, the CDR3 is TGTGCCAGCAGCGTAGCGCTTCAAGAGACCCAGTACTTC.

This rearrangement joins TRBV7-8 to TRBJ1-4; 8 bases map to TRBD1. The CDR3 extends over 15 amino acids. V was clipped by 5 bases and J by 10 bases; unmatched bases: 12. From germline, CDR1 is SGHVS and CDR2 FQNEAQ. CDR3 nucleotide sequence: TGTGCCAGCAGCCTCCGAGGGACAGGATACGGAAAACTGTTTTTT. It encodes CASSLRGTGYGKLFF.

This clone was seen a single time. The chain couples TRBV7-8 to TRBJ1-4; 7 bases agree with TRBD1. The CDR3 extends over 12 amino acids. The germline V gene has CDR1 SGHVS and CDR2 FQNEAQ. V lost 9 bases to trimming and J lost 6 bases; unmatched junction nucleotides: 4. The CDR3 sequence is CASSGQDEKLFF. The CDR3 DNA reads as TGTGCCAGTTCCGGACAGGATGAAAAACTGTTTTTT.

The V gene is TRBV10-1, the J gene TRBJ2-1, with 11 bases identical to TRBD2. V lost 3 bases and J lost 3; bases outside the gene matches: 4. In germline, CDR1 is WNHNN, CDR2 SYGVQD (reference sequence). The CDR3 has 16 amino acids. The CDR3 region has the DNA TGCGCCAGCAGTGAAACTAGCGGGAGTCTCTACAATGAGCAGTTCTTC. It yields the protein CASSETSGSLYNEQFF.

The V gene is TRBV7-8, the J gene TRBJ2-1; 12 nucleotides align to TRBD2. Germline-derived CDR1 and CDR2 are SGHVS and FQNEAQ. The CDR3 consists of 14 residues. The V segment lost 1 base and the J segment 11 bases; nucleotides outside the gene matches: 3. The CDR3 spells CASSLGTSGNQQFF. The CDR3 DNA is TGTGCCAGCAGCTTAGGGACTAGCGGGAATCAGCAGTTCTTC. Full variable domain (rest looked up from reference TRBV7-8 and TRBJ2-1): GAGVSQSPRYKVAKRGQDVALRCDPISGHVSLFWYQQALGQGPEFLTYFQNEAQLDKSGLPSDRFFAERPEGSVSTLKIQRTQQEDSAVYLCASSLGTSGNQQFFGPGTRLTVL.

This chain joins TRBV4-3 and TRBJ1-1, with 8 bases aligning to TRBD1. Germline-derived CDR1 and CDR2 are LGHNA and YSLEER. V was clipped by 0 bases and J by 5 bases; unmatched bases: 8. The CDR3 spans 16 residues. This CDR3 reads CASSQELHGQGTEAFF. The CDR3 DNA is TGCGCCAGCAGCCAAGAGCTGCATGGACAGGGAACTGAAGCTTTCTTT.

V and J are TRBV9 and TRBJ2-1; D gene uncertain. The ends were cut back, 0 bases at V and 5 bases at J, with 12 bases in the middle. Germline values: CDR1 SGDLS, CDR2 YYNGEE. CDR3 length equals 15 residues. CDR3 coding DNA: TGTGCCAGCAGCGTAGTCCCGACGCAGAACAATGAGCAGTTCTTC. The encoded protein is CASSVVPTQNNEQFF.

This chain joins TRBV12-3 or TRBV12-4 and TRBJ1-1; no firm D call. The CDR3 loop spans 12 amino acids. V lost 6 bases to trimming and J lost 6 bases, with 11 bases between them. CDR3: CASRMGGAEAFF. DNA for the CDR3: TGTGCCAGCAGGATGGGTGGGGCTGAAGCTTTCTTT.

V and J are TRBV2 and TRBJ1-2; no reliable D call. The CDR3 sequence is 12 residues long. Germline V gene lookup returns CDR1 SNHLY and CDR2 FYNNEI. Trimming left V 3 bases short and J 9 bases short, with 11 bases between. This CDR3 is CASSDTPRRYTF. The CDR3 bases are TGTGCCAGCAGTGACACCCCCCGGCGCTACACCTTC.

The gene calls are TRBV18 and TRBJ2-5; the match to TRBD1 covers 8 bases. The CDR3 is 15 residues long. With 0 bases clipped from V and 5 bases from J, the junction kept 5 bases outside the gene matches. The germline gives CDR1 KGHSH, CDR2 LQKENI. DNA of the CDR3: TGTGCCAGCTCACCACCAAGTCAGGGGGCCGAGACCCAGTACTTC. The encoded protein is CASSPPSQGAETQYF.